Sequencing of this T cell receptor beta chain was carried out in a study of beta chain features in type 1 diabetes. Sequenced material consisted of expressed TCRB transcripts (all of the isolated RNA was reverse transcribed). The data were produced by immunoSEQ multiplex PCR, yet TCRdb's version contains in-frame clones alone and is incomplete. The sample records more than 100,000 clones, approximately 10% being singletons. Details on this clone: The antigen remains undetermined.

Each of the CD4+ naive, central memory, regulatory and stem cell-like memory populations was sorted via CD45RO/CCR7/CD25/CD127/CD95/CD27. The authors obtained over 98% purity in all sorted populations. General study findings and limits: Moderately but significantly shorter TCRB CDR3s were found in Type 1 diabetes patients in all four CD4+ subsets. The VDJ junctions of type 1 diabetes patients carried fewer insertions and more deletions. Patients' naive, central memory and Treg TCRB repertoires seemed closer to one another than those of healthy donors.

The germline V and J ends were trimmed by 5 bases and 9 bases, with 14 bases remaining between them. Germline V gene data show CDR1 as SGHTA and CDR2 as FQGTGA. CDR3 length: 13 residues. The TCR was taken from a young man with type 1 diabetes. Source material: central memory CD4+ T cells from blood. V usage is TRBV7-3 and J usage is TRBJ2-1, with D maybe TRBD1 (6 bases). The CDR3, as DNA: TGTGCCAGCAGCGTACAGGGTTTTGCTGAGCAGTTCTTC. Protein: CASSVQGFAEQFF.